One T cell receptor (beta chain) is described in this entry. The data were taken from a study of blood T cell repertoires in COVID-19. The length of the CDR3 is 15 residues. V lost 0 bases and J 5 bases, leaving 12 bases between the germline ends. Germline-derived CDR1 and CDR2 are SGHRS and YFSETQ. Assay used: immunoSEQ multiplex PCR; TCRdb lists only in-frame clones, some missing. In the table there are around 110,000 clones, roughly 80% of which are singletons. Specimen: peripheral blood. This TCR was recovered from a human donor in a cohort sampled during active COVID-19. The V and J genes are TRBV5-1 and TRBJ1-5, with D possibly being TRBD1 (5 bases). The CDR3 region has the DNA TGCGCCAGCAGCTTGGATGGCCAGGGATATCAGCCCCAGCATTTT. It yields the protein CASSLDGQGYQPQHF.